A selection of T cell receptor beta chains follows, all from one sample in a study of Graves' ophthalmopathy and Graves' hyperthyroidism. TCRdb reprocessed the multiplex PCR reads via MiXCR and lists one record per CDR3 protein. This table holds over 450,000 distinct CDR3 sequences, about 15% found once. Sequences were obtained from blood. The receptors originated from a woman aged 25 to 45 with Graves' ophthalmopathy. Both conserved end residues are part of each CDR3. The D gene is left open where the match is weak. The size of a clone is reported for some rows only, either as once, few or many, or as a class for expanded clones.

clone size,J gene,D gene,V gene,CDR3 DNA,CDR3 protein
many,TRBJ2-7,-,TRBV28,TGTGCCAGCAGTTTGGCAGGGCAGGGAAGCGAGCAGTACTTC,CASSLAGQGSEQYF
-,TRBJ2-5,TRBD2,TRBV12-5,TGTGCTAGTGGTACCGGGACTAGCGGGGCGGAGACCCAGTACTTC,CASGTGTSGAETQYF
many,TRBJ1-2,TRBD1,TRBV12-3/TRBV12-4,TGTGCCAGCAGTTTCGACAGGGGTTGGAATGGCTACACCTTC,CASSFDRGWNGYTF
many,TRBJ1-1,-,TRBV7-8,TGTGCCAGCAGCTACTCACAGGGTAACACTGAAGCTTTCTTT,CASSYSQGNTEAFF
many,TRBJ1-2,-,TRBV12-3/TRBV12-4,TGTGCCAGCAGTTTAGCGCAGGGTGATGGCTACACCTTC,CASSLAQGDGYTF
many,TRBJ1-1,-,TRBV5-5,TGTGCCAGCAGCTTGGGGGGGCTGCCTGAAGCTTTCTTT,CASSLGGLPEAFF
-,TRBJ1-1,TRBD1,TRBV12-3/TRBV12-4,TGTGCCAGCAGTTTAGGGGGACAGGGGGCTAGAAACACTGAAGCTTTCTTT,CASSLGGQGARNTEAFF
-,TRBJ2-5,-,TRBV13,TGTGCCAGCAGCCCAAGTACATCAGGGGAGACCCAGTACTTC,CASSPSTSGETQYF
many,TRBJ2-7,-,TRBV2,TGTGCCAGCAGTGACACGAGACTACCCGTTTACGAGCAGTACTTC,CASSDTRLPVYEQYF
many,TRBJ1-1,-,TRBV29-1,TGCAGCGTTGCAACTAACAGGCTCATGAACACTGAAGCTTTCTTT,CSVATNRLMNTEAFF
many,TRBJ1-2,-,TRBV12-3/TRBV12-4,TGTGCCACCCGGGGCCAGTACCGCTACACCTTC,CATRGQYRYTF
few,TRBJ2-5,TRBD1,TRBV9,TGTGCCAGCAGCGGAACAGGGGGGAAAGGGGAGACCCAGTACTTC,CASSGTGGKGETQYF
-,TRBJ2-7,-,TRBV7-8,TGTGCCAGCAGCCGGGATGGGAAAAAGCAGTACTTC,CASSRDGKKQYF
many,TRBJ1-5,-,TRBV12-3/TRBV12-4,TGTGCCAGCAATCTGACACTCAATAGCAATCAGCCCCAGCATTTT,CASNLTLNSNQPQHF
many,TRBJ1-6,-,TRBV6-1,TGTGCCAGCAGTGAGACGGTAGGGATCCTCTACTTT,CASSETVGILYF
many,TRBJ2-7,TRBD2,TRBV12-3/TRBV12-4,TGTGCCAGTATGGGGGGGACCCTCTACGAGCAGTACTTC,CASMGGTLYEQYF
few,TRBJ2-5,TRBD2,TRBV9,TGTGCCAGCAGCCAGGGCGATGCGGGAGAGGGGGAGACCCAGTACTTC,CASSQGDAGEGETQYF
many,TRBJ2-7,TRBD2,TRBV6-1,TGTGCCAGCAGTGAACCGGGACTAGCGGTCGAGCAGTACTTC,CASSEPGLAVEQYF
-,TRBJ1-5,-,TRBV19,TGTGCCAGTAGTCCCCTCGAGCAGCCCCAGCATTTT,CASSPLEQPQHF
many,TRBJ2-2,-,TRBV19,TGTGCCAGTAGAGAATCTGGGGAGCTGTTTTTT,CASRESGELFF
many,TRBJ1-2,TRBD1,TRBV27,TGTGCCAGCAGTTTGGGGACAGGGGATGGCTACACCTTC,CASSLGTGDGYTF
few,TRBJ1-1,-,TRBV29-1,TGCAGCGTTGAGCAGGCTATGAGCACTGAAGCTTTCTTT,CSVEQAMSTEAFF
many,TRBJ1-2,-,TRBV29-1,TGCAGCGTTACGGACAGTGTCTATGGCTACACCTTC,CSVTDSVYGYTF
many,TRBJ2-7,TRBD2,TRBV13,TGTGCCAGCAGCTTAGGAAGCGGACTAGCGGGAGGATTCTCCTACGAGCAGTACTTC,CASSLGSGLAGGFSYEQYF
many,TRBJ1-2,-,TRBV19,TGTGCCAGTAGTATAGTTCTACGTCAATTTAACTATGGCTACACCTTC,CASSIVLRQFNYGYTF
-,TRBJ2-2,-,TRBV11-1,TGTGCCAGCAGCTTAGTAGGGGCGGCGAACACCGGGGAGCTGTTTTTT,CASSLVGAANTGELFF
once,TRBJ1-2,TRBD1,TRBV28,TGTGCCAGCAGAGATGGGACAGGGCCAATTTGGGGCTACACCTTC,CASRDGTGPIWGYTF
many,TRBJ2-5,-,TRBV7-9,TGTGCCAGCAGCTTAAAGGAGGACCGGGGGTGGACCCAGTACTTC,CASSLKEDRGWTQYF
-,TRBJ1-5,-,TRBV20-1,TGCAGTGCTAGTATGGAGGCCGGGTGGAATCAGCCCCAGCATTTT,CSASMEAGWNQPQHF
many,TRBJ2-7,TRBD2,TRBV20-1,TGCAGTGCGCATCGGGGGGTCGTGCCCTACGAGCAGTACTTC,CSAHRGVVPYEQYF
-,TRBJ1-5,-,TRBV25-1,TGTGCCAGCAGTGCGACCCGGGACACTGTCCAGCATTTT,CASSATRDTVQHF
many,TRBJ1-1,TRBD1,TRBV2,TGTGCCAGCAGGGGGGACAGCTTGAACACTGAAGCTTTCTTT,CASRGDSLNTEAFF
many,TRBJ2-5,TRBD1,TRBV10-1,TGCGCCAGCGTAGGGACAGGGAAAGAGACCCAGTACTTC,CASVGTGKETQYF
many,TRBJ2-5,TRBD2,TRBV6-1,TGTGCCAGCAGTGATAGTAGCGGGGGGGCCGAGGAGACCCAGTACTTC,CASSDSSGGAEETQYF
many,TRBJ2-2,-,TRBV12-3/TRBV12-4,TGTGCCAGCAGCCACAGGAACACCGGGGAGCTGTTTTTT,CASSHRNTGELFF
many,TRBJ2-7,-,TRBV5-1,TGCGCCAGCAGCTTACCAGCAAATTCCTACGAGCAGTACTTC,CASSLPANSYEQYF
many,TRBJ1-1,-,TRBV19,TGTGCCAGTAGTATAGTATTGGGGCTCACTGAAGCTTTCTTT,CASSIVLGLTEAFF
many,TRBJ2-2,-,TRBV28,TGTGCCAGCAGTACCAGGAGGAACACCGGGGAGCTGTTTTTT,CASSTRRNTGELFF
-,TRBJ2-2,TRBD1,TRBV9,TGTGCCAGCAGCGACGGTGGAGGGGACAGGGGGCTAGACACCGGGGAGCTGTTTTTT,CASSDGGGDRGLDTGELFF
-,TRBJ1-1,TRBD1,TRBV6-5,TGTGCCAGCAGTTACTCCCGGGACAGGGTTGCTTTCTTT,CASSYSRDRVAFF
-,TRBJ2-7,-,TRBV6-2/TRBV6-3,TGTGCCAGCAGTTACCCCGGTGGGGCCTCCGGGTACTTC,CASSYPGGASGYF
-,TRBJ2-7,TRBD1,TRBV5-5,TGTGCCAGCAGCTTTACCGCGGGACAGGCCACCTACGAGCAGTACTTC,CASSFTAGQATYEQYF
many,TRBJ2-7,-,TRBV5-1,TGCGCCAGCAGAACTACGGGCCCCCTCTACGAGCAGTACTTC,CASRTTGPLYEQYF
many,TRBJ2-7,-,TRBV11-2,TGTGCCAACAGCTTAGATAGGGATTACTACGAGCAGTACTTC,CANSLDRDYYEQYF
once,TRBJ1-6,-,TRBV6-4,TGTGCCAGCAGTGCGACAGTCGATAATTCACCCCTCCACTTT,CASSATVDNSPLHF
many,TRBJ1-2,TRBD1,TRBV6-1,TGTGCCAGCAAAGGGACAGCCTATGGCTACACCTTC,CASKGTAYGYTF
many,TRBJ2-7,TRBD2,TRBV12-3/TRBV12-4,TGTGCCAGCAGTTCGGGACTAGCGGGGGGTAGGAACGAGCAGTACTTC,CASSSGLAGGRNEQYF
many,TRBJ1-2,-,TRBV25-1,TGTGCCAGCAGTGAAGGGGGCGAGGGCTACACCTTC,CASSEGGEGYTF
many,TRBJ2-2,-,TRBV2,TGTGCCAGCAGTGTGGAGGGATTCACCGGGGAGCTGTTTTTT,CASSVEGFTGELFF
many,TRBJ1-1,-,TRBV2,TGTGCCAGCAGCTTGAATGGGTACACTGAAGCTTTCTTT,CASSLNGYTEAFF
many,TRBJ1-1,-,TRBV6-5,TGTGCCAGCAGTTCATTCGGGGGGCGGACTGAAGCTTTCTTT,CASSSFGGRTEAFF
many,TRBJ2-7,-,TRBV28,TGTGCCAGCAGTTCCCCGTCCCTATGGGGGTCCTACGAGCAGTACTTC,CASSSPSLWGSYEQYF
many,TRBJ1-1,-,TRBV7-8,TGTGCCAGCAGCCTGACGGCTCGGGGGGACACTGAAGCTTTCTTT,CASSLTARGDTEAFF
many,TRBJ1-2,-,TRBV6-1,TGTGCCAGCACCCCCCTAGGGCCAGGGGACTATGGCTACACCTTC,CASTPLGPGDYGYTF
many,TRBJ1-2,-,TRBV24-1,TGTGCCACCAGTGATAGAGGGAGGGACTATGGCTACACCTTC,CATSDRGRDYGYTF
-,TRBJ2-2,TRBD2,TRBV7-2,TGTGCCAGCAGCTTAGCCGGACTAGACGTCGGGGAGCTGTTTTTT,CASSLAGLDVGELFF
many,TRBJ1-1,-,TRBV10-1,TGCGCCAGCGACGTGAAGTCTCGACCTCCTTCACCGAAGATGAGCACTGAAGCTTTCTTT,CASDVKSRPPSPKMSTEAFF
many,TRBJ1-1,-,TRBV20-1,TGCAGTGCTAGAGGAGGAGGGATGATAACTGAAGCTTTCTTT,CSARGGGMITEAFF
few,TRBJ2-5,-,TRBV7-9,TGTGCCAGCCGAGACAGAAATCAAGAGACCCAGTACTTC,CASRDRNQETQYF